These 10 T cell receptor beta chains originate from one sample sequenced in a study of human T cells and chemical hapten exposure. TCRdb passed the RACE reads through MiXCR, listing each CDR3 protein once. Among a few hundred thousand distinct CDR3 sequences listed, nearly 5% were seen once. Time point given: patch test 1, 2 weeks after DPC sensitization. Specified treatment: therapeutic diphenylcyclopropenone sensitization with weekly scalp DPC. Sequenced material: whole blood, taken in connection with sensitization to the hapten diphenylcyclopropenone (DPC). The source of these receptors is a woman aged 50 to 65 with alopecia areata. Some clones in this sample may be carry-over from other donors' samples.

The sample holds many counts of this clonotype. The rearrangement uses TRBV5-1 and TRBJ2-2, with TRBD1 as a possible D gene (5 bases). Per germline, CDR1 SGHRS and CDR2 YFSETQ. Trimming took 5 bases from V and 1 from J, leaving 9 bases between them. This CDR3 has 14 residues. CDR3 region: CASRTQGNTGELFF. The CDR3 nucleotides are TGCGCCAGCAGAACTCAGGGGAACACCGGGGAGCTGTTTTTT.

This clonotype was recorded a few times. The chain couples TRBV7-8 to TRBJ1-1; D is unresolved. The CDR3 is 14 residues long. Germline V gene lookup returns CDR1 SGHVS and CDR2 FQNEAQ. With 1 base removed from V and 6 bases from J, the gap between germline ends came to 12 bases. CDR3: CASSLVAEAPEAFF. For the CDR3, the DNA is TGTGCCAGCAGCTTAGTCGCCGAGGCCCCTGAAGCTTTCTTT.

V is TRBV4-1 and J is TRBJ2-4, with D possibly matching TRBD2 (6 bases). V gave up 5 bases and J gave up 8 bases, with 22 bases separating them. The germline CDR1 and CDR2 sequences are MGHRA and YSYEKL. The CDR3 is made up of 16 amino acids. The CDR3 DNA reads TGCGCCAGCAGCTCCGGGACTCCATTATGGGGAGACATTCAGTACTTC. This gives the protein CASSSGTPLWGDIQYF.

In this sample, this clonotype turned up many times. This rearrangement joins TRBV30 to TRBJ1-1; unclear D gene. There are 15 residues in the CDR3. Germline V gene sequence: CDR1 GTSNPN, CDR2 SVGIG (reference sequence). V lost 3 bases and J lost 0, with 14 bases in between. The CDR3 DNA follows: TGTGCCTGGAGCATCGAGGGTTTCATGAACACTGAAGCTTTCTTT. It encodes CAWSIEGFMNTEAFF.

This clonotype has only a few counts. The rearrangement joins TRBV3-1 to TRBJ1-2; a weak D match, TRBD1 (6 bases). CDR3 length: 15 residues. Trimming took off 1 base at V and 8 bases at J, with 17 bases between the two ends. CDR1 LGHDT and CDR2 YNNKEL come from the germline V gene (reference sequence). In DNA form, the CDR3 reads TGTGCCAGCAGCCAAGGGCACCGCAGGGGCTGGGGCTACACCTTC. Translation: CASSQGHRRGWGYTF. The full variable domain, with the rest looked up from reference TRBV3-1 and TRBJ1-2, is DTAVSQTPKYLVTQMGNDKSIKCEQNLGHDTMYWYKQDSKKFLKIMFSYNNKELIINETVPNRFSPKSPDKAHLNLHINSLELGDSAVYFCASSQGHRRGWGYTFGSGTRLTVV.

This clonotype was picked up many times. The V gene is TRBV20-1, the J gene TRBJ1-2, with 8 bases matching TRBD1. Germline trimming cut 4 bases from V and 2 bases from J; bases unmatched to any gene: 9. CDR1 is DFQATT and CDR2 is SNEGSKA in the germline V gene (reference sequence). The CDR3 contains 15 residues. The CDR3 here is CSATFNRGMNYGYTF. The CDR3 DNA follows: TGCAGTGCTACCTTCAACAGGGGGATGAACTATGGCTACACCTTC.

Ten or more counts support this clonotype. The CDR3 bases are TGTGCCAGCGGGACAGAAAACATTCAGTACTTC. It codes for CASGTENIQYF. The V gene is TRBV12-3 or TRBV12-4, the J gene TRBJ2-4; 7 positions agree with TRBD1. The CDR3 loop spans 11 amino acids. Losses at the gene ends were 8 bases for V and 5 bases for J; bases not matched to a gene: 0.

This clonotype came up many times. The chain has TRBV24-1 and TRBJ1-1; 8 bases are a match to TRBD1. J lost 5 bases, V lost 2 bases, and 9 bases had no gene match. The CDR3 runs 16 residues. The germline V gene has CDR1 KGHDR and CDR2 SFDVKD. The CDR3 region has the DNA TGTGCCACCAGTGATTCGCACAGGGGGATTGGGACTGAAGCTTTCTTT. The encoded protein is CATSDSHRGIGTEAFF.

This clonotype has a count of ten or more. CDR3 bases: TGTGCCAGCAAGAACGGGACACTAAGCTCCTACGAGCAGTACTTC. Its protein is CASKNGTLSSYEQYF. The chain carries TRBV2 and TRBJ2-7; D perhaps matches TRBD1 (6 bases). Deletions cut 7 bases from V and 0 bases from J, with 16 bases between. This CDR3 is 15 amino acids long. Germline V gene lookup returns CDR1 SNHLY and CDR2 FYNNEI.

This clonotype showed up many times. This chain connects TRBV12-3 or TRBV12-4 to TRBJ1-1, with 7 nucleotides matching TRBD1. This CDR3 contains 13 residues. Germline trimming cut 4 bases from V and 1 base from J; bases unmatched to any gene: 0. The CDR3 region has the DNA TGTGCCAGCAGTTGGACAGGGAACACTGAAGCTTTCTTT. Translating it yields CASSWTGNTEAFF.